These 29 T cell receptor beta chains came from one sample sequenced in a study of blood T cell repertoires in COVID-19. Some clones are missing from TCRdb's copy, which holds only in-frame ones; the method was immunoSEQ multiplex PCR. The table has about 32,000 clones, around 83% seen once. The sequenced material came from peripheral blood. Receptors originate from a man in his sixties with active or convalescent COVID-19.

V is TRBV19 and J is TRBJ2-1; the D gene is possibly TRBD1 (6 bases). Germline V CDR1 and CDR2: LNHDA, SQIVND (reference sequence). The ends were cut back, 5 bases at V and 3 bases at J, with 11 bases in the middle. This CDR3 has 14 amino acids. Written as DNA, the CDR3 is TGTGCCAGTAGTCAAGGACAGTTCTACAATGAGCAGTTCTTC. Residues: CASSQGQFYNEQFF.

The genes are TRBV6-5 and TRBJ2-3; the match to TRBD1 covers 9 bases. CDR3 length: 14 amino acids. Trimming at V came to 8 bases and at J to 1 base, leaving 4 bases not matched to a gene. The germline V gene has CDR1 MNHEY and CDR2 SVGAGI. CDR3 region: CASLRDRGTDTQYF. The CDR3 region has the DNA TGTGCCAGCCTCCGGGACAGGGGCACAGATACGCAGTATTTT.

This chain joins TRBV28 and TRBJ2-4, with D possibly being TRBD1 (6 bases). Germline V gene data show CDR1 as MDHEN and CDR2 as SYDVKM. V lost 4 bases and J lost 0, with 16 bases in between. The CDR3 totals 17 residues. CDR3 sequence (DNA): TGTGCCAGCAGTTCGCCCCGGGACACTAAAGCCAAAAACATTCAGTACTTC. Residues: CASSSPRDTKAKNIQYF.

This chain connects TRBV10-2 to TRBJ1-5; TRBD1 matches 8 bases. V was pared by 5 bases and J by 4 bases, with 4 bases of the junction left unmatched. CDR1 is WSHSY and CDR2 is SAAADI in the germline V gene. This CDR3 contains 14 residues. CDR3 sequence (DNA): TGCGCCAGCAGTTTAAGACAGGGGAATCAGCCCCAGCATTTT. Amino acids: CASSLRQGNQPQHF.

This clone was found once. The rearrangement uses TRBV7-8 and TRBJ1-1; 8 bases align to TRBD1. The V and J ends lost 2 bases and 1 base, in that order; junction bases with no gene match: 12. Germline values: CDR1 SGHVS, CDR2 FQNEAQ. The CDR3 is made up of 18 amino acids. CDR3 bases: TGTGCCAGCAGCTTACAGGGGGCCGGTGTGGGGTCGAACACTGAAGCTTTCTTT. Its protein is CASSLQGAGVGSNTEAFF.

Written as DNA, the CDR3 is TGTGCCACCAGCAGAGGAGAGGCAGGGGCCAACGTCCTGACTTTC. Translating gives CATSRGEAGANVLTF. The V and J genes are TRBV15 and TRBJ2-6; D gene uncertain. Trimming removed 1 base from V and 4 bases from J, with 8 bases in between. This CDR3 is 15 amino acids long. Germline CDR1 and CDR2: LNHNV and YYDKDF (reference sequence).

This chain connects TRBV7-7 to TRBJ2-6; 9 nucleotides line up with TRBD2. Germline V gene lookup returns CDR1 SSHAT and CDR2 FNYEAQ (reference sequence). CDR3 length: 16 amino acids. V shed 10 bases and J 2 bases; nucleotides not matched to a gene: 9. The CDR3 protein is CAIELAGVAGANVLTF. As DNA, the CDR3 is TGTGCCATCGAACTAGCGGGTGTAGCTGGGGCCAACGTCCTGACTTTC.

The V and J genes are TRBV2 and TRBJ2-7, with D maybe TRBD1 (5 bases). Germline lookup yields CDR1 SNHLY and CDR2 FYNNEI. V was clipped by 5 bases and J by 3 bases, with 11 bases between them. The CDR3 covers 13 residues. CDR3 sequence reads: CASSLTTVYEQYV. CDR3 coding DNA: TGTGCCAGCAGTCTCACGACAGTCTACGAGCAGTACGTC.

The chain joins TRBV5-1 to TRBJ2-1; D is ambiguous. Trimming shortened V by 0 bases and J by 5 bases, and 9 bases separated the two germline ends. The CDR3 runs to 14 residues. CDR1 is SGHRS, CDR2 YFSETQ, per germline. CDR3 nucleotides: TGCGCCAGCAGCTTGGCGTGGAGAAACAATGAGCAGTTCTTC. Its translation is CASSLAWRNNEQFF.

The chain couples TRBV7-2 to TRBJ1-4; TRBD1 matches at 9 bases. Trimming cost V 5 bases and J 8 bases; bases outside gene matches: 12. Germline V gene lookup returns CDR1 SGHTA and CDR2 FQGNSA. The CDR3 spans 16 residues. The CDR3 DNA follows: TGTGCCAGCAGCACCCGACAGGGGGGGAGATCAGAAAAACTGTTTTTT. As protein: CASSTRQGGRSEKLFF.

The chain uses TRBV5-1 and TRBJ2-2, with 7 bases lining up with TRBD2. V lost 0 bases, J lost 0 bases, and 2 bases stayed unmatched. The CDR3 totals 16 residues. The V gene's germline CDR1 is SGHRS and CDR2 YFSETQ. Here the CDR3 reads CASSLVSGANTGELFF. The CDR3 region has the DNA TGCGCCAGCAGCTTGGTCAGCGGGGCGAACACCGGGGAGCTGTTTTTT. Combining the CDR3 with reference TRBV5-1 and TRBJ2-2 gives the whole variable domain KAGVTQTPRYLIKTRGQQVTLSCSPISGHRSVSWYQQTPGQGLQFLFEYFSETQRNKGNFPGRFSGRQFSNSRSEMNVSTLELGDSALYLCASSLVSGANTGELFFGEGSRLTVL.

V gene TRBV5-1 combines with J gene TRBJ2-2; 10 bases agree with TRBD1. The CDR3 totals 15 residues. CDR1 is SGHRS, CDR2 YFSETQ, per germline. The J segment lost 7 bases and the V segment lost 4 bases, leaving 7 bases of the junction unmatched. The DNA of the CDR3 is TGCGCCAGCAGCAGACAGGGGGCTGATGACGGGGAGCTGTTTTTT. Its translation is CASSRQGADDGELFF.

J is TRBJ2-1 and V is TRBV15; maybe TRBD2 (6 bases). CDR3 length: 15 amino acids. Per the germline V gene, CDR1 is LNHNV and CDR2 is YYDKDF (reference sequence). The V end was cut by 3 bases, the J end by 7 bases, with 16 bases between. The CDR3 DNA reads TGTGCCACCAGCAGGGGGGAGTTGGGGAGGAATGAGCAGTTCTTC. Its protein product is CATSRGELGRNEQFF.

The J gene is TRBJ2-2, the V gene TRBV28, with TRBD1 identical over 7 bases. This CDR3 has 14 amino acids. Germline V gene data show CDR1 as MDHEN and CDR2 as SYDVKM. V was pared by 6 bases and J by 5 bases, with 6 bases of the junction left unmatched. CDR3 nucleotide sequence: TGTGCCAGCAGAACAGGGGCCATGACCGGGGAGCTGTTTTTT. The encoded protein is CASRTGAMTGELFF. Full variable domain (missing parts from reference TRBV28 and TRBJ2-2): DVKVTQSSRYLVKRTGEKVFLECVQDMDHENMFWYRQDPGLGLRLIYFSYDVKMKEKGDIPEGYSVSREKKERFSLILESASTNQTSMYLCASRTGAMTGELFFGEGSRLTVL.

The V call is TRBV30, the J call TRBJ2-3, with D perhaps TRBD2 (5 bases). The V end was cut by 0 bases, the J end by 9 bases, with 13 bases between. Looked up from germline, CDR1 is GTSNPN and CDR2 is SVGIG (reference sequence). The CDR3 spans 13 residues. This chain's CDR3 is CAWSVLGERTQYF. The CDR3 bases are TGTGCCTGGAGTGTACTGGGAGAGAGGACGCAGTATTTT. Based on the CDR3 plus reference TRBV30 and TRBJ2-3, the full variable domain is SQTIHQWPATLVQPVGSPLSLECTVEGTSNPNLYWYRQAAGRGLQLLFYSVGIGQISSEVPQNLSASRPQDRQFILSSKKLLLSDSGFYLCAWSVLGERTQYFGPGTRLTVL.

This clone came up once. V usage is TRBV3-1 (or the pseudogene TRBV3-2) and J usage is TRBJ1-1; 9 positions match TRBD1. This CDR3 has 15 amino acids. The ends lost 0 bases at V and 6 bases at J; junction bases unmatched: 5. From germline, CDR1 is LGHDT and CDR2 YNNKEL (reference sequence). The CDR3, as DNA: TGTGCCAGCAGCCAAGACGCGACAGGGGGAGCTGAAGCTTTCTTT. This encodes CASSQDATGGAEAFF.

This chain uses TRBV19 with TRBJ1-2, with D hard to call. The CDR3 loop spans 14 amino acids. Germline V gene lookup returns CDR1 LNHDA and CDR2 SQIVND (reference sequence). V lost 0 bases, J lost 4 bases, and 9 bases lay in between. The CDR3 sequence: CASSIEPGPYGYTF. The CDR3 nucleotides read TGTGCCAGTAGTATAGAACCAGGCCCCTATGGCTACACCTTC.

This clone was detected ten times or more. The rearrangement links TRBV15 to TRBJ1-2, with 7 bases fitting TRBD1. The germline V gene has CDR1 LNHNV and CDR2 YYDKDF (reference sequence). The CDR3 runs to 17 residues. With 0 bases clipped from V and 6 bases from J, the junction kept 13 bases outside the gene matches. The CDR3 spells CATSREPAGGRPHGYTF. DNA of the CDR3: TGTGCCACCAGCAGAGAACCGGCAGGGGGACGTCCCCATGGCTACACCTTC.

V is TRBV3-1 (or the pseudogene TRBV3-2) and J is TRBJ2-5; possible D gene TRBD2, 5 bases. The CDR3 has 14 amino acids. Germline CDR1 is LGHDT and CDR2 is YNNKEL (reference sequence). Trimming stripped 0 bases from V and 6 bases from J, with 11 bases between. In nucleotides, the CDR3 is TGTGCCAGCAGCCAAGACGCGCCCGGGAAGACCCAGTACTTC. This gives the protein CASSQDAPGKTQYF.

DNA for the CDR3: TGTGCCAGCTCACCACCACAGGGACAGGGAAAGTATTTT. Protein product: CASSPPQGQGKYF. The genes are TRBV18 and TRBJ2-3; 9 bases are a match to TRBD1. CDR1 and CDR2 (germline): KGHSH, LQKENI. This CDR3 comprises 13 residues. V dropped 0 bases and J dropped 13; count of bases not matched to a gene: 5.

The rearrangement links TRBV19 to TRBJ2-1, with 7 bases fitting TRBD2. V lost 6 bases, J lost 0 bases, and 14 bases stayed unmatched. Germline V CDR1 and CDR2: LNHDA, SQIVND (reference sequence). This CDR3 region has 18 residues. The CDR3 reads CASSRGRGFVSSYNEQFF. CDR3 DNA sequence: TGTGCCAGTAGCCGAGGGAGGGGTTTCGTTAGCTCCTACAATGAGCAGTTCTTC.

This sequence joins TRBV27 and TRBJ2-5; 7 bases are a match to TRBD1. The CDR3 consists of 18 residues. The germline gives CDR1 MNHEY, CDR2 SMNVEV (reference sequence). The V gene end was trimmed by 1 base and the J gene end by 2 bases; junction bases not matched to a gene: 13. The CDR3, as DNA: TGTGCCAGCAGTTTATTTTTTCTCGGGGACAGAGAACAAGAGACCCAGTACTTC. Amino acids: CASSLFFLGDREQETQYF.

This chain links TRBV5-1 with TRBJ1-1; 7 bases agree with TRBD1. The ends lost 0 bases at V and 1 base at J; junction bases unmatched: 12. Germline V lookup: CDR1 SGHRS, CDR2 YFSETQ. The CDR3 spans 18 residues. CDR3 residues: CASSLGAPGQRTNTEAFF. CDR3 coding DNA: TGCGCCAGCAGCTTGGGGGCCCCGGGACAGCGAACGAACACTGAAGCTTTCTTT.

The chain couples TRBV20-1 to TRBJ2-3; maybe TRBD2 (5 bases). CDR1 DFQATT and CDR2 SNEGSKA come from the germline V gene (reference sequence). The CDR3 loop spans 16 amino acids. V was clipped by 3 bases and J by 0 bases, with 16 bases between them. DNA for the CDR3: TGCAGTGCTAGTAGGAGGTCCCGTCCTAGCACAGATACGCAGTATTTT. This gives the protein CSASRRSRPSTDTQYF.

CDR3 nucleotides: TGTGCCAGCACCGAGAGTGTGGATACGCAGTATTTT. The encoded protein is CASTESVDTQYF. The chain carries TRBV6-5 and TRBJ2-3; D call uncertain. Trimming cost V 7 bases and J 6 bases, with 11 bases left between them. This CDR3 has 12 amino acids. In germline, CDR1 is MNHEY, CDR2 SVGAGI.

In DNA, the CDR3 is TGTGCCAGCAGGGCGCTAGACGAAGAGACCCAGTACTTC. This encodes CASRALDEETQYF. The genes are TRBV2 and TRBJ2-5; no clear D gene. This CDR3 contains 13 residues. Trimming left V 6 bases short and J 3 bases short, with 11 bases between. Looked up from germline, CDR1 is SNHLY and CDR2 is FYNNEI. Complete variable domain (other parts from reference TRBV2 and TRBJ2-5): EPEVTQTPSHQVTQMGQEVILRCVPISNHLYFYWYRQILGQKVEFLVSFYNNEISEKSEIFDDQFSVERPDGSNFTLKIRSTKLEDSAMYFCASRALDEETQYFGPGTRLLVL.

This chain uses TRBV11-2 with TRBJ2-5; the match to TRBD1 covers 7 bases. After removal of 6 bases from V and 1 base from J, the junction contained 8 bases not matched to a gene. Germline lookup yields CDR1 SGHAT and CDR2 FQNNGV. The CDR3 covers 15 residues. This CDR3 reads CASRQGQAAQETQYF. DNA of the CDR3: TGTGCCAGCAGACAAGGACAGGCCGCCCAAGAGACCCAGTACTTC.

The chain couples TRBV9 to TRBJ2-1; D might be TRBD1 (5 bases). CDR3 size: 15 residues. CDR1 is SGDLS and CDR2 is YYNGEE in the germline V gene. The V end was cut by 1 base, the J end by 4 bases, with 12 bases between. CDR3 residues: CASSVSHTGYNEQFF. CDR3 nucleotide sequence: TGTGCCAGCAGCGTATCCCACACAGGTTACAATGAGCAGTTCTTC.

CDR3 coding DNA: TGTGCCAGCAGCCGAGCCTCCTTAGGACAGGGCTATGGCTACACCTTC. Its translation is CASSRASLGQGYGYTF. J is TRBJ1-2 and V is TRBV3-1 (or the pseudogene TRBV3-2); TRBD1 matches 8 bases. J was trimmed by 4 bases and V by 4 bases; bases with no gene match: 11. Germline V gene data show CDR1 as LGHDT and CDR2 as YNNKEL (reference sequence). The length of the CDR3 is 16 residues.